What follows are 19 T cell receptor beta chains derived from one specimen sequenced in a study of cytomegalovirus exposure and HLA in healthy donors. In the PCR, 60 Vbeta and 13 Jbeta primers were used. Using immunoSEQ multiplex PCR, the repertoire was profiled, and TCRdb retains in-frame clones only, with some absent. Among 150,000 to 170,000 clones, around 72% were seen once, and the ten largest hold about 1.3%. Sequencing was done on a sample of PBMCs. These TCRs come from a man aged 18 to 35 in good health and CMV-seronegative.

V gene TRBV10-3 combines with J gene TRBJ2-5, with 8 bases aligning to TRBD1. The CDR3 length is 14 residues. J was trimmed by 4 bases and V by 11 bases; bases with no gene match: 12. From germline, CDR1 is ENHRY and CDR2 SYGVKD. The CDR3, as DNA: TGTGCCTCTGGGGGACAGGTCGGGTCAGAGACCCAGTACTTC. Its translation: CASGGQVGSETQYF.

This clone was seen only once. This chain connects TRBV28 to TRBJ1-6; D not certain. Trimming cost V 8 bases and J 9 bases, with 11 bases left between them. This CDR3 spans 12 amino acids. CDR1 is MDHEN and CDR2 is SYDVKM in the germline V gene. For the CDR3, the DNA is TGTGCCAGCCGTCAACGGAGTTCACCCCTCCACTTT. Protein product: CASRQRSSPLHF.

The V call is TRBV2, the J call TRBJ1-2; D possibly corresponds to TRBD1 (5 bases). The CDR3 sequence is 13 residues long. Germline assignment: CDR1 SNHLY and CDR2 FYNNEI. Trimming removed 5 bases at V and 5 bases at J, with 12 bases between. DNA of the CDR3: TGTGCCAGCAGTTCTCAGGGATGGTATGGCTACACCTTC. This translates into CASSSQGWYGYTF. Full variable domain (missing parts from reference TRBV2 and TRBJ1-2): EPEVTQTPSHQVTQMGQEVILRCVPISNHLYFYWYRQILGQKVEFLVSFYNNEISEKSEIFDDQFSVERPDGSNFTLKIRSTKLEDSAMYFCASSSQGWYGYTFGSGTRLTVV.

V gene TRBV4-3 combines with J gene TRBJ2-7, with D tentatively TRBD2 (5 bases). The V end lost 4 bases, the J end lost 2 bases, and 15 bases lay between the germline ends. Germline CDR1 LGHNA, CDR2 YSLEER. This CDR3 has 15 amino acids. CDR3 region: CASSLGTERAYEQYF. The DNA for the CDR3 is TGCGCCAGCAGCCTCGGCACGGAGAGGGCCTACGAGCAGTACTTC.

The chain uses TRBV2 and TRBJ1-5; TRBD1 is a possible D gene (5 bases). The CDR3 covers 15 residues. V gave up 4 bases and J gave up 6 bases, with 16 bases separating them. The germline V gene has CDR1 SNHLY and CDR2 FYNNEI. CDR3 DNA sequence: TGTGCCAGCAGTGTGGGGAGGGGAGGTGGTCAGCCCCAGCATTTT. Translation: CASSVGRGGGQPQHF.

This clone was seen a handful of times. A read error may account for a junction end that differs from germline. The chain joins TRBV6-4 to TRBJ2-7; D perhaps matches TRBD2 (6 bases). Germline V gene data show CDR1 as MRHNA and CDR2 as SNTAGT. This CDR3 spans 15 amino acids. The CDR3 reads CASSYSLASSYEQYF. CDR3 in DNA: TGTGCCAGCAGTTACTCTCTAGCGTCCTCCTACGAGCAGTACTTC.

V usage is TRBV7-9 and J usage is TRBJ2-7; D unclear. V was cut by 5 bases and J by 2 bases, with 7 bases left in between. CDR3 length: 12 residues. CDR1 and CDR2 from the germline V gene are SEHNR and FQNEAQ (reference sequence). This chain's CDR3 is CASSPGTYEQYF. DNA for the CDR3: TGTGCCAGCAGCCCCGGTACCTACGAGCAGTACTTC. The whole variable domain, filled in from reference TRBV7-9 and TRBJ2-7, reads DTGVSQNPRHKITKRGQNVTFRCDPISEHNRLYWYRQTLGQGPEFLTYFQNEAQLEKSRLLSDRFSAERPKGSFSTLEIQRTEQGDSAMYLCASSPGTYEQYFGPGTRLTVT.

This clone was recorded a few times. The genes are TRBV6-4 and TRBJ2-3, with 12 bases matching TRBD1. Germline assignment: CDR1 MRHNA and CDR2 SNTAGT. There are 15 residues in the CDR3. V trimming: 8 bases; J trimming: 3 bases; junction bases outside the gene matches: 6. Here the CDR3 reads CASSPGQGATDTQYF. The CDR3 DNA follows: TGTGCCAGCTCCCCGGGACAGGGGGCGACAGATACGCAGTATTTT.

The chain uses TRBV28 and TRBJ2-6, with TRBD1 as a possible D gene (6 bases). V shed 3 bases and J shed 2 bases, with 17 bases lying between them. The V gene's germline CDR1 is MDHEN and CDR2 SYDVKM. This CDR3 region has 18 residues. In nucleotides, the CDR3 is TGTGCCAGCAGTTTCGACCCGGACAGCCCACCTGGGGCCAACGTCCTGACTTTC. This encodes CASSFDPDSPPGANVLTF.

The chain has TRBV6-6 and TRBJ2-2, with D uncertain. CDR1 and CDR2 from the germline V gene are MNHNY and SVGAGI (reference sequence). V lost 0 bases and J 4 bases, leaving 3 bases between the germline ends. The CDR3 is made up of 13 amino acids. The CDR3 protein is CASSYSSTGELFF. CDR3 in DNA: TGTGCCAGCAGTTACTCTAGCACCGGGGAGCTGTTTTTT.

The V call is TRBV7-9, the J call TRBJ2-7, with a weak D call TRBD1 (6 bases). The germline V gene has CDR1 SEHNR and CDR2 FQNEAQ (reference sequence). The length of the CDR3 is 14 residues. V lost 11 bases to trimming and J lost 0 bases, with 17 bases between them. The CDR3 is CASGWGRSSYEQYF. The CDR3 nucleotides are TGTGCCTCCGGTTGGGGGCGAAGCTCCTACGAGCAGTACTTC.

The V and J genes are TRBV5-1 and TRBJ2-5; TRBD2 aligns across 12 bases. Trimming cost V 4 bases and J 11 bases; bases outside gene matches: 6. Looked up from germline, CDR1 is SGHRS and CDR2 is YFSETQ. This CDR3 has 13 amino acids. CDR3: CASSPGTSGQQYF. The CDR3 coding sequence is TGCGCCAGCAGCCCCGGGACTAGCGGGCAGCAGTACTTC.

The rearrangement joins TRBV9 to TRBJ2-7, with TRBD2 matching over 11 bases. J was trimmed by 3 bases and V by 4 bases; bases with no gene match: 9. CDR1 and CDR2 from the germline V gene are SGDLS and YYNGEE. This CDR3 has 16 residues. The CDR3 region has the DNA TGTGCCAGCAGCTCATCTCTAGCGGGAGGTCACTACGAGCAGTACTTC. Translating it yields CASSSSLAGGHYEQYF.

This clone was seen only once. J is TRBJ2-5 and V is TRBV10-2; 8 nucleotides line up with TRBD1. Trimming at V came to 1 base and at J to 5 bases, leaving 9 bases not matched to a gene. Germline CDR1 WSHSY, CDR2 SAAADI. The CDR3 is 16 residues long. In DNA, the CDR3 is TGCGCCAGCAGTGAGTTTGGACAGGGAATTTGGGAGACCCAGTACTTC. It yields the protein CASSEFGQGIWETQYF.

This sequence joins TRBV11-2 and TRBJ2-7; 10 bases line up with TRBD2. CDR3 size: 15 residues. V shed 7 bases, J shed 2 bases, and the junction held 8 bases outside the gene matches. Germline CDR1 and CDR2: SGHAT and FQNNGV. This CDR3 reads CASTRVAGGTYEQYF. CDR3 nucleotides: TGTGCCAGCACCAGGGTAGCGGGAGGAACCTACGAGCAGTACTTC. Full variable domain (remainder filled in from reference TRBV11-2 and TRBJ2-7): EAGVAQSPRYKIIEKRQSVAFWCNPISGHATLYWYQQILGQGPKLLIQFQNNGVVDDSQLPKDRFSAERLKGVDSTLKIQPAKLEDSAVYLCASTRVAGGTYEQYFGPGTRLTVT.

The rearrangement uses TRBV11-3 and TRBJ2-1; no firm D call. The V gene's germline CDR1 is SGHNT and CDR2 YENEEA. The CDR3 runs to 13 residues. V shed 0 bases and J shed 7 bases, with 7 bases lying between them. CDR3: CASSLDSKNEQFF. Written as DNA, the CDR3 is TGTGCCAGCAGCTTAGATTCCAAAAATGAGCAGTTCTTC.

The J gene is TRBJ1-1, the V gene TRBV18, with D perhaps matching TRBD1 (5 bases). Germline CDR1 reads KGHSH; CDR2 reads LQKENI. The V gene lost 3 bases and the J gene lost 4 bases, with 12 bases spanning the gap. The length of the CDR3 is 14 residues. CDR3 loop: CASSPRRGLTEAFF. The CDR3 DNA reads TGTGCCAGCTCACCTCGAAGGGGTCTCACTGAAGCTTTCTTT. Looking up the rest from reference TRBV18 and TRBJ1-1 gives the full variable domain: NAGVMQNPRHLVRRRGQEARLRCSPMKGHSHVYWYRQLPEEGLKFMVYLQKENIIDESGMPKERFSAEFPKEGPSILRIQQVVRGDSAAYFCASSPRRGLTEAFFGQGTRLTVV.

The chain employs TRBV27 and TRBJ1-1; possible D gene TRBD1, 6 bases. Trimming left V 4 bases short and J 3 bases short, with 12 bases between. CDR3 length: 14 amino acids. Germline V gene lookup returns CDR1 MNHEY and CDR2 SMNVEV (reference sequence). Written as DNA, the CDR3 is TGTGCCAGCAGTTCATCAGGGGCGCACACTGAAGCTTTCTTT. Translating gives CASSSSGAHTEAFF.

In DNA, the CDR3 is TGCGCCAGCAGCAGAATACAGGGGAGCTCCTACAATGAGCAGTTCTTC. Protein product: CASSRIQGSSYNEQFF. The chain recombines TRBV4-1 with TRBJ2-1; 7 bases are a match to TRBD1. CDR1 and CDR2 (germline): MGHRA, YSYEKL. Unmatched junction bases numbered 7, after V lost 5 bases and J lost 0 bases. This CDR3 is 16 amino acids long.